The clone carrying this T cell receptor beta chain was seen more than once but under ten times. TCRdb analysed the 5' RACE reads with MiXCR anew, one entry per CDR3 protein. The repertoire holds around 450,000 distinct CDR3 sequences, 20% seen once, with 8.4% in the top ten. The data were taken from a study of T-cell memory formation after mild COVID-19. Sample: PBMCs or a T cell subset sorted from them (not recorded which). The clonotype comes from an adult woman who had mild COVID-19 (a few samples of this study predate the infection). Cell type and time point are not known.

CDR3 amino acids: CATSAGTGYGYTF. The CDR3 nucleotides read TGTGCCACCAGTGCCGGGACAGGATATGGCTACACCTTC. V and J are TRBV24-1 and TRBJ1-2, with 8 bases lining up with TRBD1. The CDR3 has 13 residues. V lost 5 bases, J lost 5 bases, and 3 bases stayed unmatched. Per the germline V gene, CDR1 is KGHDR and CDR2 is SFDVKD.